This TCR beta chain derives from a study of blood T cell repertoires in COVID-19. At the level of the study: Material from acute and convalescent COVID-19 was sourced from the United States, Italy and Spain. Sample material is recorded as cDNA or gDNA derived from T cells, B-cell-depleted T cells, or PBMCs.

Original processing notes: Amplification of reference gene primers provided the estimated nucleated cell counts. Assay: immunoSEQ multiplex PCR; the TCRdb copy retains only in-frame clones and omits some. From that table come the V and J calls and clone size; the DNA was used to work out D and trimming. The data show about 200,000 clones, about 88% seen once. The CDR3 extends over 14 amino acids. The V segment lost 5 bases and the J segment 11 bases; nucleotides outside the gene matches: 14. Germline V gives CDR1 SEHNR, CDR2 FQNEAQ (reference sequence). This clonotype was sampled from a man in his forties with acute or convalescent COVID-19. The chain is built from TRBV7-9 and TRBJ1-1; 7 bases are shared with TRBD1. The sequencing sample was made of peripheral blood. The CDR3 nucleotides read TGTGCCAGCAGCCCCCGGGACAGACGAACGAAGGCTTTCTTT. Translated: CASSPRDRRTKAFF.